The present T cell receptor beta chain was sequenced within a study of blood T cell repertoires in COVID-19. V was cut by 3 bases and J by 5 bases, with 17 bases left in between. CDR1 and CDR2 (germline): GTSNPN, SVGIG (reference sequence). CDR3 length: 14 amino acids. Some clones are missing from TCRdb's copy, which holds only in-frame ones; the method was immunoSEQ multiplex PCR. The sample yields roughly 130,000 clones, roughly four fifths seen once. The genes are TRBV30 and TRBJ2-7; possibly TRBD1 for D (5 bases). The TCR originated in an older man with acute or convalescent COVID-19. Sequenced input: peripheral blood. The DNA for the CDR3 is TGTGCCTGGAGGTCCCCAGGGAATATGGACGAGCAGTACTTC. Protein sequence: CAWRSPGNMDEQYF.